The present T cell receptor (beta chain) was sequenced within a study of T cells after yellow fever vaccination. The CDR3 totals 15 residues. V lost 4 bases and J 10 bases, leaving 17 bases between the germline ends. Germline CDR1 MNHEY, CDR2 SVGAGI. TCRdb redid the calling of the 5' RACE reads with MiXCR, one entry per CDR3 protein. Of some 150,000 distinct CDR3 sequences in the sample, 5% to 8% were seen once. This clonotype was seen many times. The sample here was CD4+ T cells sorted from PBMCs, taken 10 days after the yellow fever booster vaccination. The gene calls are TRBV6-5 and TRBJ1-6; D unresolved. The clonotype originates from a man between 25 and 39 years old who received the YFV17D yellow fever vaccine. The CDR3 DNA sequence: TGTGCCAGCAGTTTAGAGAATAAGAGCACGTCACCCCTCCACTTT. This sequence encodes CASSLENKSTSPLHF.